The subject of this entry is one T cell receptor beta chain. A much larger clone lies one base from this, so it may be a read error. Per germline, CDR1 LGHNA and CDR2 YSLEER. The CDR3 is 16 residues long. Investigators amplified TCR beta CDR3 regions from RNA transcripts. RT-PCR was first run with HTBI primers, then multiplex PCR in a second round. TCRdb recomputed calls from the multiplex PCR reads with MiXCR, one row per CDR3 protein. The table shows about 370,000 distinct CDR3 sequences, with roughly a sixth occurring only once. These data come from a study of Graves' ophthalmopathy and Graves' hyperthyroidism.

Sequenced: peripheral blood. The source of this sequence is an adult woman with stable Graves' hyperthyroidism. The chain joins TRBV4-3 to TRBJ2-7, with D unclear. The CDR3 region has the DNA TGCGCCAGCATCCAAGACGCACGTGGGCGGACCTACGAGCAGTACTTC. It encodes CASIQDARGRTYEQYF.